This T cell receptor (beta chain) was sequenced in a study of identical twins. Using its own MiXCR run on the 5' RACE reads, TCRdb lists one record per CDR3 protein. The data hold roughly 290,000 distinct CDR3 sequences, with just under 9.5% observed a single time. V lost 1 base, J lost 1 base, and 13 bases lay in between. From germline, CDR1 is SGHAT and CDR2 FQNNGV. The CDR3 contains 17 residues. The data were also submitted as part of a second study, on yellow fever vaccine responses in identical twins.

The chain has TRBV11-2 and TRBJ2-2, with D possibly being TRBD1 (6 bases). The sample was CD8+ T cells sorted from blood. The sequence derives from a woman between 18 and 30 years old in good health. In DNA, the CDR3 is TGTGCCAGCAGCTTAGTCATGGGGGCGGTGAACACCGGGGAGCTGTTTTTT. Amino acid sequence: CASSLVMGAVNTGELFF. Filled out from reference TRBV11-2 and TRBJ2-2, the complete variable domain reads EAGVAQSPRYKIIEKRQSVAFWCNPISGHATLYWYQQILGQGPKLLIQFQNNGVVDDSQLPKDRFSAERLKGVDSTLKIQPAKLEDSAVYLCASSLVMGAVNTGELFFGEGSRLTVL.